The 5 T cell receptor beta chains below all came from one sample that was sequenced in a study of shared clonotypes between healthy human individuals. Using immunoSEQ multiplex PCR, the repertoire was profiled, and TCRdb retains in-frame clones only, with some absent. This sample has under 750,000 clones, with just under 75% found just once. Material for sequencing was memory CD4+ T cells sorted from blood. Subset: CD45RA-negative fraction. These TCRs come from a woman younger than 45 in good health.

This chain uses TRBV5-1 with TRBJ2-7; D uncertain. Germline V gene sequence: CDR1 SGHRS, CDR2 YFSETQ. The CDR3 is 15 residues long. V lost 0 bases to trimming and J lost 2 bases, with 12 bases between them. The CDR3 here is CASSLGLIGPYEQYF. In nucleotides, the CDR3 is TGCGCCAGCAGCTTGGGACTGATAGGGCCCTACGAGCAGTACTTC.

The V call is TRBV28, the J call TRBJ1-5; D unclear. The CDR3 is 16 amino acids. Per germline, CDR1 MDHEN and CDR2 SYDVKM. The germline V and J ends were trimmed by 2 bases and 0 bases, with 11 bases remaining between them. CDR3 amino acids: CASSLLPGRSNQPQHF. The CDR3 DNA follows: TGTGCCAGCAGTTTACTCCCAGGTCGTAGCAATCAGCCCCAGCATTTT.

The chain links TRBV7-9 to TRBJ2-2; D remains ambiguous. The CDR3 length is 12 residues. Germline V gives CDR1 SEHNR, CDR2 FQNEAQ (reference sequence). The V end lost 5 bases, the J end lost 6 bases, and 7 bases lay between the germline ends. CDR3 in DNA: TGTGCCAGCAGCCGAATGGCCGGGGAGCTGTTTTTT. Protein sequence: CASSRMAGELFF.

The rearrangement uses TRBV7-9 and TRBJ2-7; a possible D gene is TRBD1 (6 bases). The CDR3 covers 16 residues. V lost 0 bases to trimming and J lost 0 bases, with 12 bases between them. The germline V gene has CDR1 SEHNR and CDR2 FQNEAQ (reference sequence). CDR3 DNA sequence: TGTGCCAGCAGCTTAGCCGGACAGAGGAGCTCCTACGAGCAGTACTTC. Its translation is CASSLAGQRSSYEQYF.

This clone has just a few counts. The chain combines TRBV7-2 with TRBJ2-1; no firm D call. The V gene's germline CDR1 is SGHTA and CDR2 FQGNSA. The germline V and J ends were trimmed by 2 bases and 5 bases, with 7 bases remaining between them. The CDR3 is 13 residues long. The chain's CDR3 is CASSLSQNNEQFF. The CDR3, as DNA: TGTGCCAGCAGCTTATCGCAGAACAATGAGCAGTTCTTC.